These 32 T cell receptor beta chains were sequenced from one sample in a study of regulatory T cells in long-lasting Graves disease. Time point meaning: persistent/refractory GD, antithyroid drugs over 5 years with positive TRAb. Isolated PBMC RNA provided the starting material for the TCR library. Both iRepertoire HTBI primers and Arm-PCR of CDR3 regions were used to build the TCR beta libraries. TCRdb fed the multiplex PCR reads into MiXCR, producing one record per CDR3 protein. The sample shows approximately 290,000 distinct CDR3 sequences, roughly 21% of them seen only once. Sequenced material: peripheral blood mononuclear cells (PBMCs), taken when the disease was refractory, from a patient treated with antithyroid drugs. These receptors were obtained from a female donor with Graves disease.

V and J are TRBV6-1 and TRBJ2-7; D is perhaps TRBD2 (7 bases). The CDR3 has 16 residues. V dropped 4 bases and J dropped 2 bases, with 18 bases sitting between them. Germline V gives CDR1 MNHNS, CDR2 SASEGT. CDR3 sequence (DNA): TGTGCCAGCAGTGCATACGGGCGGGGGCCCACCTACGAGCAGTACTTC. Translating it yields CASSAYGRGPTYEQYF.

The genes are TRBV5-1 and TRBJ2-2, with D perhaps matching TRBD1 or TRBD2 (5 bases each). Trimming pared 3 bases from V and 4 bases from J, leaving 13 bases between. The CDR3 is 15 amino acids. The V gene's germline CDR1 is SGHRS and CDR2 YFSETQ. CDR3 in DNA: TGCGCCAGCAGCTCCGAGGGGCAGCCCACCGGGGAGCTGTTTTTT. It translates to CASSSEGQPTGELFF.

In its sample, this clonotype was seen once. A read error may explain this, as a much larger clone is one base away. The CDR3 nucleotides are TGTGCCGGCAGCACCTCGACAGGCCCGAATGAAAAACTGTTTTTT. Translating gives CAGSTSTGPNEKLFF. The chain links TRBV28 to TRBJ1-4, with a possible D match to TRBD1 (6 bases). Germline values: CDR1 MDHEN, CDR2 SYDVKM. CDR3 size: 15 residues.

V is TRBV6-2 or TRBV6-3 and J is TRBJ2-2; 7 nucleotides match TRBD2. The length of the CDR3 is 15 residues. V trimming: 6 bases; J trimming: 1 base; junction bases outside the gene matches: 5. CDR1 MNHEY and CDR2 SVGEGT come from the germline V gene. CDR3 amino acids: CASSRAGRNTGELFF. CDR3 nucleotides: TGTGCCAGCAGCCGAGCGGGGCGGAACACCGGGGAGCTGTTTTTT.

The chain has TRBV4-3 and TRBJ1-1; 7 bases are a match to TRBD1. The germline V gene encodes CDR1 LGHNA and CDR2 YSLEER. This CDR3 spans 15 amino acids. Losses at the gene ends were 0 bases for V and 2 bases for J; bases not matched to a gene: 3. The chain's CDR3 is CASSQEWDSNTEAFF. CDR3 sequence (DNA): TGCGCCAGCAGCCAAGAGTGGGACAGCAACACTGAAGCTTTCTTT.

In the case of this clonotype: Because the CDR3 is missing its conserved closing phenylalanine or tryptophan, this is likely a read error. The chain joins TRBV20-1 to TRBJ2-7, with 7 bases that match TRBD1. The CDR3 sequence is 12 residues long. J lost 0 bases, V lost 7 bases, and 3 bases had no gene match. The germline V gene encodes CDR1 DFQATT and CDR2 SNEGSKA (reference sequence). CDR3 in DNA: TGCAGTGGAGGGACAGACTCCTACGAGCAGTACTCC. Its translation is CSGGTDSYEQYS.

This clonotype was seen once. The gene calls are TRBV6-2 or TRBV6-3 and TRBJ2-4; 7 bases are a match to TRBD2. Trimming cost V 5 bases and J 6 bases; bases outside gene matches: 7. Germline CDR1 MNHEY, CDR2 SVGEGT. The CDR3 has 14 amino acids. The CDR3 loop reads CASSAPSGGNIQYF. The CDR3, as DNA: TGTGCCAGCAGTGCGCCTAGCGGCGGAAACATTCAGTACTTC.

This clonotype showed up just a few times. The J gene is TRBJ2-7, the V gene TRBV19; TRBD1 matches 7 bases. Germline CDR1 reads LNHDA; CDR2 reads SQIVND (reference sequence). The length of the CDR3 is 15 residues. The ends lost 2 bases at V and 3 bases at J; junction bases unmatched: 7. The CDR3 region has the DNA TGTGCCAGTAGTATACACAGGGGAGTCCACTACGAGCAGTACTTC. It encodes CASSIHRGVHYEQYF.

Points on this clonotype: One end of the junction is discordant with germline, which a read error may explain. This chain links TRBV29-1 with TRBJ1-5, with D possibly being TRBD1 (6 bases). Germline assignment: CDR1 SQVTM and CDR2 ANQGSEA. The CDR3 has 12 residues. CDR3 residues: CSVGTLNQPQHF. CDR3 nucleotide sequence: TGCAGTGTTGGGACACTCAATCAGCCCCAGCATTTT. Full variable domain (remainder filled in from reference TRBV29-1 and TRBJ1-5): SAVISQKPSRDICQRGTSLTIQCQVDSQVTMMFWYRQQPGQSLTLIATANQGSEATYESGFVIDKFPISRPNLTFSTLTVSNMSPEDSSIYLCSVGTLNQPQHFGDGTRLSIL.

The J gene is TRBJ1-2, the V gene TRBV18; the D is unclear. Trimming left V 3 bases short and J 8 bases short, with 13 bases between. Germline assignment: CDR1 KGHSH and CDR2 LQKENI. The CDR3 sequence is 13 residues long. CDR3 nucleotides: TGTGCCAGCTCACCGTCCCAGGTGCCAGGCTACACCTTC. Translating gives CASSPSQVPGYTF.

V is TRBV10-3 and J is TRBJ2-2; D is unclear. Germline V gene sequence: CDR1 ENHRY, CDR2 SYGVKD. Trimming left V 4 bases short and J 5 bases short, with 8 bases between. The CDR3 is made up of 13 amino acids. As DNA, the CDR3 is TGTGCCATCAGTGGGGGAAGAACCGGGGAGCTGTTTTTT. Its protein product is CAISGGRTGELFF.

This chain connects TRBV6-1 to TRBJ2-6, with TRBD2 as a possible D gene (5 bases). CDR1 is MNHNS, CDR2 SASEGT, per germline. This CDR3 has 14 residues. Trimming shortened V by 6 bases and J by 3 bases, and 9 bases separated the two germline ends. In DNA, the CDR3 is TGTGCCAGCAGGGAGGTAATTGGGGCCAACGTCCTGACTTTC. Translated, it gives CASREVIGANVLTF.

The V call is TRBV13, the J call TRBJ1-2; 9 nucleotides line up with TRBD1. The junction had 7 bases not matched to a gene; V was cut back by 5 bases and J by 6 bases. CDR1 is PRHDT, CDR2 FYEKMQ, per germline (reference sequence). The CDR3 is 14 amino acids. Here the CDR3 reads CASSPTGGFNGYTF. CDR3 nucleotide sequence: TGTGCCAGCAGCCCAACAGGGGGCTTTAATGGCTACACCTTC.

The chain carries TRBV20-1 and TRBJ1-6, with a tentative D call TRBD1 (6 bases). Trimming shortened V by 7 bases and J by 9 bases, and 19 bases separated the two germline ends. CDR3 size: 14 residues. The germline V gene encodes CDR1 DFQATT and CDR2 SNEGSKA (reference sequence). The CDR3 loop reads CSVIQGELFSPLHF. CDR3 sequence (DNA): TGCAGTGTTATACAGGGAGAGTTGTTTTCACCCCTCCACTTT.

This sequence joins TRBV5-1 and TRBJ2-1; D is unresolved. Germline V gene lookup returns CDR1 SGHRS and CDR2 YFSETQ. The V end was cut by 0 bases, the J end by 9 bases, with 13 bases between. The CDR3 runs to 14 residues. This chain's CDR3 is CASSLVLGITEQFF. The CDR3 DNA follows: TGCGCCAGCAGCTTGGTTCTAGGGATCACTGAGCAGTTCTTC.

The chain uses TRBV20-1 and TRBJ2-1; TRBD1 agrees at 8 bases. The CDR3 runs to 12 residues. Trimming cost V 3 bases and J 12 bases; bases outside gene matches: 7. From germline, CDR1 is DFQATT and CDR2 SNEGSKA (reference sequence). CDR3 DNA sequence: TGCAGTGCTAGTCACGCAGGGGGCCGGCAGTTCTTC. This codes for CSASHAGGRQFF.

This clonotype was seen a handful of times. This chain connects TRBV27 to TRBJ2-3, with TRBD1 matching 9 bases. Germline CDR1 and CDR2: MNHEY and SMNVEV (reference sequence). CDR3 length equals 11 residues. V was pared by 10 bases and J by 15 bases, with 11 bases of the junction left unmatched. The CDR3 region is CATRPGQGRYF. For the CDR3, the DNA is TGTGCCACCCGTCCGGGACAGGGACGATATTTT.

There are many counts of this clonotype. The chain uses TRBV7-2 and TRBJ2-1; weak D call: TRBD2 (5 bases). The V end was cut by 1 base, the J end by 15 bases, with 13 bases between. Per the germline V gene, CDR1 is SGHTA and CDR2 is FQGNSA. CDR3 length: 12 amino acids. The CDR3 reads CASSLGAWERFF. The CDR3 DNA follows: TGTGCCAGCAGCTTAGGTGCGTGGGAGAGGTTCTTC.

Ten or more counts support this clonotype. The gene calls are TRBV7-8 and TRBJ2-5; D may correspond to TRBD1 or TRBD2 (5 bases each). Per germline, CDR1 SGHVS and CDR2 FQNEAQ. V was shortened by 5 bases and J by 5 bases, with 18 bases between the two germline ends. This CDR3 region has 15 residues. CDR3 sequence reads: CASSIKYDRGETQYF. CDR3 DNA: TGTGCCAGCAGCATCAAGTATGACAGAGGGGAGACCCAGTACTTC.

The chain combines TRBV27 with TRBJ2-2; the D gene is possibly TRBD2 (7 bases). The CDR3 totals 14 residues. Germline loops: CDR1 MNHEY, CDR2 SMNVEV (reference sequence). V dropped 8 bases and J dropped 5 bases, with 15 bases sitting between them. CDR3 protein: CASRRGGRTGELFF. CDR3 coding DNA: TGTGCCAGCCGAAGGGGGGGGCGGACCGGGGAGCTGTTTTTT.

This clonotype was observed at least ten times. This chain uses TRBV27 with TRBJ1-6; 7 bases map to TRBD1. Germline lookup yields CDR1 MNHEY and CDR2 SMNVEV (reference sequence). Trimming took 6 bases from V and 7 from J; bases not matched to a gene: 21. This CDR3 is built from 19 residues. CDR3 in DNA: TGTGCCAGCAGACGAGACAGGGATGGGCCCTCTCCGGCCAATTCACCCCTCCACTTT. It translates to CASRRDRDGPSPANSPLHF.

The chain employs TRBV11-2 and TRBJ2-3, with TRBD2 identical over 14 bases. Trimming at V came to 5 bases and at J to 5 bases, leaving 9 bases not matched to a gene. Germline CDR1 and CDR2: SGHAT and FQNNGV. The CDR3 covers 17 residues. As DNA, the CDR3 is TGTGCCAGCAGCCCCAGGACTAGCGGGAGGAACGTAGATACGCAGTATTTT. Protein: CASSPRTSGRNVDTQYF.

Concerning this clonotype: Its ends do not fully match the called genes, so a read error is possible. The V call is TRBV5-1, the J call TRBJ2-5; D tentatively fits TRBD1 or TRBD2 (5 bases each). The CDR3 is 13 amino acids. Germline CDR1 and CDR2: SGHRS and YFSETQ. The CDR3 is CASSSGAQETRYF. DNA of the CDR3: TGCGCCAGCAGCTCCGGGGCCCAAGAGACCCGGTACTTC. Full variable domain (outside the CDR3, taken from reference TRBV5-1 and TRBJ2-5): KAGVTQTPRYLIKTRGQQVTLSCSPISGHRSVSWYQQTPGQGLQFLFEYFSETQRNKGNFPGRFSGRQFSNSRSEMNVSTLELGDSALYLCASSSGAQETRYFGPGTRLLVL.

This clonotype was picked up a small number of times. V gene TRBV4-1 combines with J gene TRBJ1-2; 11 bases agree with TRBD1. With 0 bases clipped from V and 4 bases from J, the junction kept 10 bases outside the gene matches. The CDR3 sequence is 18 residues long. The V gene's germline CDR1 is MGHRA and CDR2 YSYEKL. The CDR3 nucleotides read TGCGCCAGCAGCCAAGATCCCGGACAGGGGGCTAGGGTCTATGGCTACACCTTC. Encoded protein: CASSQDPGQGARVYGYTF.

In this sample, this clonotype turned up many times. For the CDR3, the DNA is TGCAGCGTTGATCGGGTAGAGCGCACTGAAGCTTTCTTT. Amino acid sequence: CSVDRVERTEAFF. The gene calls are TRBV29-1 and TRBJ1-1; D is ambiguous. Trimming took 3 bases from V and 4 from J, leaving 12 bases between them. Germline V lookup: CDR1 SQVTM, CDR2 ANQGSEA. This CDR3 comprises 13 residues.

As for this clonotype: In this CDR3 the conserved last residue, phenylalanine or tryptophan, is missing, so a read error is likely. The chain is built from TRBV30 and TRBJ1-5, with a possible D match to TRBD1 (6 bases). Germline V gene lookup returns CDR1 GTSNPN and CDR2 SVGIG (reference sequence). Trimming stripped 3 bases from V and 4 bases from J, with 13 bases between. The CDR3 runs 14 residues. CDR3 in amino acids: CAWRAQGWNQPQHL. The DNA of the CDR3 is TGTGCCTGGAGGGCACAGGGTTGGAATCAGCCCCAGCATCTT.

There are a few counts of this clonotype. A much larger clone differs from this one at a single base, so this may be a read error. The CDR3 is CASRGYEQCF. CDR3 in DNA: TGTGCCAGCAGGGGCTACGAGCAGTGCTTC. The chain is built from TRBV2 and TRBJ2-7; D ambiguous. This CDR3 has 10 amino acids. Germline V gene sequence: CDR1 SNHLY, CDR2 FYNNEI.

Points on this clonotype: This could be a read error, since a much larger clone is one nucleotide away. CDR3 DNA sequence: TGTGCCAGCAGCCCGGATAGGGGAATAGCGGTTATGGCCTACGAGCAGTACTTC. It encodes CASSPDRGIAVMAYEQYF. The J gene is TRBJ2-7, the V gene TRBV27; maybe TRBD2 (6 bases). The CDR3 loop spans 18 amino acids. The germline CDR1 and CDR2 sequences are MNHEY and SMNVEV (reference sequence). The V end was cut by 6 bases, the J end by 2 bases, with 26 bases between.

This sequence joins TRBV15 and TRBJ2-1; no clear D gene. The CDR3 has 16 residues. The germline V gene has CDR1 LNHNV and CDR2 YYDKDF (reference sequence). V lost 8 bases and J 0 bases, leaving 17 bases between the germline ends. CDR3 in DNA: TGTGCCACCTTAACCCTCTGGGTGGACTCCTACAATGAGCAGTTCTTC. Translation: CATLTLWVDSYNEQFF.

The V call is TRBV7-9, the J call TRBJ1-1; no definite D call. The CDR3 has 14 residues. V was cut by 5 bases and J by 1 base, with 11 bases left in between. The germline CDR1 and CDR2 sequences are SEHNR and FQNEAQ (reference sequence). The CDR3 region is CASSRPDWNTEAFF. The DNA for the CDR3 is TGTGCCAGCAGCCGACCCGATTGGAACACTGAAGCTTTCTTT.

V is TRBV12-3 or TRBV12-4 and J is TRBJ2-1, with 7 bases that match TRBD2. The CDR3 totals 14 residues. Germline trimming cut 10 bases from V and 4 bases from J; bases unmatched to any gene: 10. CDR3 amino acids: CAIKLRERYNEQFF. CDR3 coding DNA: TGTGCCATCAAGTTGCGGGAGAGGTACAATGAGCAGTTCTTC.

This clonotype appeared a few times. The V gene is TRBV6-2 or TRBV6-3, the J gene TRBJ1-6; D is ambiguous. The CDR3 sequence is 15 residues long. Germline CDR1 reads MNHEY; CDR2 reads SVGEGT. V lost 0 bases to trimming and J lost 10 bases, with 13 bases between them. This CDR3 is CASSYSFHTGSPLHF. CDR3 in DNA: TGTGCCAGCAGTTACTCGTTCCACACCGGGTCACCCCTCCACTTT.